This TCR beta chain was sequenced for a study of blood T cells in healthy people across ages. A minimum of 5 micrograms of total RNA was extracted per sample. A second PCR of 7 to 11 cycles used a sample-barcoded 5' primer and a J-beta primer mix. Every cDNA molecule carried a tag from a template-switch adaptor bearing 12 random nucleotides. Each CDR3 protein gets one entry after TCRdb re-called the 5' RACE reads with MiXCR. The sample shows 1,800,000 or so distinct CDR3 sequences, roughly two fifths of them seen only once. V lost 1 base and J 1 base, leaving 14 bases between the germline ends. Looked up from germline, CDR1 is SGHAT and CDR2 is FQNNGV. The CDR3 contains 18 residues.

The material sequenced was blood. This receptor was obtained from a human donor in good health. This chain links TRBV11-2 with TRBJ2-6, with D possibly being TRBD1 or TRBD2 (7 bases each). CDR3 sequence reads: CASSLVQGGWSGANVLTF. The CDR3 bases are TGTGCCAGCAGCTTAGTCCAGGGGGGGTGGTCTGGGGCCAACGTCCTGACTTTC.